This is a list of T cell receptor beta chains from one sample in a study of T cell responses to AZD1222 COVID-19 vaccine. TCRdb's table, derived via immunoSEQ multiplex PCR, lists solely in-frame clones and lacks some. The repertoire holds 120,000 to 150,000 clones, with more than 85% as singletons. Sequenced here: peripheral blood, sampled on day 0 of AZD1222 vaccination. The receptors were gathered from an adult in good health. Each CDR3 is given without its conserved first and last residue. Each record gives: clone size, V gene, J gene, CDR3 protein. Rows may omit the clone size; those that give it use once, few, many or a size class.

size: -
V: TRBV24-1
J: TRBJ2-1
CDR3: ATSDLRAGGYSQQF

size: -
V: TRBV19
J: TRBJ2-1
CDR3: ATRTSGSLDEQF

size: -
V: TRBV6-5
J: TRBJ1-6
CDR3: ASGYRDRLSPLH

size: -
V: TRBV11-3
J: TRBJ2-3
CDR3: ASSLGLKGSLADTQY

size: -
V: TRBV10-2
J: TRBJ1-5
CDR3: ASSDRGSNQPQH

size: once
V: TRBV6-5
J: TRBJ2-7
CDR3: ASSRSGVLDEQY

size: -
V: TRBV27
J: TRBJ2-5
CDR3: ASRGLALQETQY

size: -
V: TRBV5-6
J: TRBJ2-7
CDR3: ASSSSYEQY

size: -
V: TRBV18
J: TRBJ2-3
CDR3: ASSPPARPDTQY

size: -
V: TRBV19
J: TRBJ2-1
CDR3: ASSTRLAGQVRSYNEQF

size: once
V: TRBV6-4
J: TRBJ1-1
CDR3: ASSDRAGVVPNTEAF

size: -
V: TRBV10-3
J: TRBJ1-3
CDR3: AISDGRGPGNTIY

size: -
V: TRBV6-2/TRBV6-3
J: TRBJ2-1
CDR3: ASSPGTSGLSYNEQF

size: -
V: TRBV4-3
J: TRBJ2-1
CDR3: ASSQGALAGDNEQF

size: -
V: TRBV7-9
J: TRBJ2-5
CDR3: ASSLEQIGETQY

size: -
V: TRBV11-2
J: TRBJ1-4
CDR3: ASSLTNEKLF

size: -
V: TRBV3-1/TRBV3-2
J: TRBJ1-2
CDR3: ASSTLTVGGLYGYT

size: -
V: TRBV7-2
J: TRBJ2-5
CDR3: ASGPVAGQETQY

size: -
V: TRBV18
J: TRBJ2-2
CDR3: ASSPPTQGATGELF

size: -
V: TRBV19
J: TRBJ2-7
CDR3: ASSPKLAVASYEQY

size: -
V: TRBV4-2
J: TRBJ1-4
CDR3: ASSQRTAATNEKLF

size: -
V: TRBV28
J: TRBJ1-2
CDR3: ASSPGTTNYGYT

size: -
V: TRBV28
J: TRBJ2-5
CDR3: ASSFGGGIQETQY

size: -
V: TRBV27
J: TRBJ2-7
CDR3: ASSPWGESGEQY

size: -
V: TRBV9
J: TRBJ2-1
CDR3: ASSVASGYDEQF

size: -
V: TRBV5-1
J: TRBJ1-2
CDR3: ASSLIGGGYGYT

size: -
V: TRBV5-6
J: TRBJ1-2
CDR3: ASSPRSYGYT

size: -
V: TRBV6-1
J: TRBJ2-2
CDR3: ASSEWGQGTGELF

size: -
V: TRBV20-1
J: TRBJ1-5
CDR3: SASPGGFNQPQH

size: once
V: TRBV5-1
J: TRBJ1-2
CDR3: ASSLAQGNNYGYT

size: -
V: TRBV10-3
J: TRBJ2-3
CDR3: AISAKESEGDTQY

size: -
V: TRBV20-1
J: TRBJ2-7
CDR3: SASGLAGGYEQY

size: -
V: TRBV6-2/TRBV6-3
J: TRBJ1-2
CDR3: ASSFGTDLAGYT

size: -
V: TRBV5-1
J: TRBJ1-4
CDR3: ASSLDGKTNEKLF

size: -
V: TRBV5-1
J: TRBJ1-2
CDR3: ASSFGGTLYGYT

size: -
V: TRBV28
J: TRBJ2-5
CDR3: ASKTSYQETQY

size: once
V: TRBV5-1
J: TRBJ2-5
CDR3: ASSFGGQETQY

size: -
V: TRBV5-8
J: TRBJ2-7
CDR3: ASSLVFDEQY

size: -
V: TRBV10-3
J: TRBJ2-7
CDR3: ASSGLAGFYEQY

size: -
V: TRBV5-1
J: TRBJ1-2
CDR3: ASSLESGANYGYT

size: -
V: TRBV28
J: TRBJ1-5
CDR3: ASSLRVQGGNQPQH

size: -
V: TRBV7-9
J: TRBJ1-2
CDR3: ASSAGTADFYGYT

size: -
V: TRBV5-4
J: TRBJ2-5
CDR3: ASSRTGEETQY

size: once
V: TRBV13
J: TRBJ2-3
CDR3: VSSGAGGPDTQY

size: -
V: TRBV2
J: TRBJ2-7
CDR3: ASSEFPRTGNSYEQY

size: -
V: TRBV5-1
J: TRBJ1-4
CDR3: ASSPPGVGEKLF

size: once
V: TRBV6-5
J: TRBJ1-5
CDR3: ASRPYRDHQPQH

size: few
V: TRBV19
J: TRBJ1-5
CDR3: ASSIGSPSNQPQH

size: -
V: TRBV7-8
J: TRBJ2-6
CDR3: ASSPTTGTSAHSGANVLT

size: -
V: TRBV11-2
J: TRBJ2-5
CDR3: ASSLRLAEPQETQY

size: -
V: TRBV28
J: TRBJ1-5
CDR3: ASRLAGQPQH

size: -
V: TRBV19
J: TRBJ2-3
CDR3: ASSIRRQSQY